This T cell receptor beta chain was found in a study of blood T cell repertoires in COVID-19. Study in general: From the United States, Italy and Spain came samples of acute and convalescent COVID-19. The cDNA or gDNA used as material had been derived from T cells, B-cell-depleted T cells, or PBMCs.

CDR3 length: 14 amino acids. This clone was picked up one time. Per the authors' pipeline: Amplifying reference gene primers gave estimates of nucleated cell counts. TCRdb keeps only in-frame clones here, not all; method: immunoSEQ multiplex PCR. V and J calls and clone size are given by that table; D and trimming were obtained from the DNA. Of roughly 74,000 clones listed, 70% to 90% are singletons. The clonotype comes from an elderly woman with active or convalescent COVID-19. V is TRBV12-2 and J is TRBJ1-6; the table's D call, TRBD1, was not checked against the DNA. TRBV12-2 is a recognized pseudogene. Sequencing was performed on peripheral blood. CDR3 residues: CASRHRGPDSPLHF. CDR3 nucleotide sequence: TGTGCAAGTCGCCACAGGGGGCCGGATTCACCCCTCCACTTT.